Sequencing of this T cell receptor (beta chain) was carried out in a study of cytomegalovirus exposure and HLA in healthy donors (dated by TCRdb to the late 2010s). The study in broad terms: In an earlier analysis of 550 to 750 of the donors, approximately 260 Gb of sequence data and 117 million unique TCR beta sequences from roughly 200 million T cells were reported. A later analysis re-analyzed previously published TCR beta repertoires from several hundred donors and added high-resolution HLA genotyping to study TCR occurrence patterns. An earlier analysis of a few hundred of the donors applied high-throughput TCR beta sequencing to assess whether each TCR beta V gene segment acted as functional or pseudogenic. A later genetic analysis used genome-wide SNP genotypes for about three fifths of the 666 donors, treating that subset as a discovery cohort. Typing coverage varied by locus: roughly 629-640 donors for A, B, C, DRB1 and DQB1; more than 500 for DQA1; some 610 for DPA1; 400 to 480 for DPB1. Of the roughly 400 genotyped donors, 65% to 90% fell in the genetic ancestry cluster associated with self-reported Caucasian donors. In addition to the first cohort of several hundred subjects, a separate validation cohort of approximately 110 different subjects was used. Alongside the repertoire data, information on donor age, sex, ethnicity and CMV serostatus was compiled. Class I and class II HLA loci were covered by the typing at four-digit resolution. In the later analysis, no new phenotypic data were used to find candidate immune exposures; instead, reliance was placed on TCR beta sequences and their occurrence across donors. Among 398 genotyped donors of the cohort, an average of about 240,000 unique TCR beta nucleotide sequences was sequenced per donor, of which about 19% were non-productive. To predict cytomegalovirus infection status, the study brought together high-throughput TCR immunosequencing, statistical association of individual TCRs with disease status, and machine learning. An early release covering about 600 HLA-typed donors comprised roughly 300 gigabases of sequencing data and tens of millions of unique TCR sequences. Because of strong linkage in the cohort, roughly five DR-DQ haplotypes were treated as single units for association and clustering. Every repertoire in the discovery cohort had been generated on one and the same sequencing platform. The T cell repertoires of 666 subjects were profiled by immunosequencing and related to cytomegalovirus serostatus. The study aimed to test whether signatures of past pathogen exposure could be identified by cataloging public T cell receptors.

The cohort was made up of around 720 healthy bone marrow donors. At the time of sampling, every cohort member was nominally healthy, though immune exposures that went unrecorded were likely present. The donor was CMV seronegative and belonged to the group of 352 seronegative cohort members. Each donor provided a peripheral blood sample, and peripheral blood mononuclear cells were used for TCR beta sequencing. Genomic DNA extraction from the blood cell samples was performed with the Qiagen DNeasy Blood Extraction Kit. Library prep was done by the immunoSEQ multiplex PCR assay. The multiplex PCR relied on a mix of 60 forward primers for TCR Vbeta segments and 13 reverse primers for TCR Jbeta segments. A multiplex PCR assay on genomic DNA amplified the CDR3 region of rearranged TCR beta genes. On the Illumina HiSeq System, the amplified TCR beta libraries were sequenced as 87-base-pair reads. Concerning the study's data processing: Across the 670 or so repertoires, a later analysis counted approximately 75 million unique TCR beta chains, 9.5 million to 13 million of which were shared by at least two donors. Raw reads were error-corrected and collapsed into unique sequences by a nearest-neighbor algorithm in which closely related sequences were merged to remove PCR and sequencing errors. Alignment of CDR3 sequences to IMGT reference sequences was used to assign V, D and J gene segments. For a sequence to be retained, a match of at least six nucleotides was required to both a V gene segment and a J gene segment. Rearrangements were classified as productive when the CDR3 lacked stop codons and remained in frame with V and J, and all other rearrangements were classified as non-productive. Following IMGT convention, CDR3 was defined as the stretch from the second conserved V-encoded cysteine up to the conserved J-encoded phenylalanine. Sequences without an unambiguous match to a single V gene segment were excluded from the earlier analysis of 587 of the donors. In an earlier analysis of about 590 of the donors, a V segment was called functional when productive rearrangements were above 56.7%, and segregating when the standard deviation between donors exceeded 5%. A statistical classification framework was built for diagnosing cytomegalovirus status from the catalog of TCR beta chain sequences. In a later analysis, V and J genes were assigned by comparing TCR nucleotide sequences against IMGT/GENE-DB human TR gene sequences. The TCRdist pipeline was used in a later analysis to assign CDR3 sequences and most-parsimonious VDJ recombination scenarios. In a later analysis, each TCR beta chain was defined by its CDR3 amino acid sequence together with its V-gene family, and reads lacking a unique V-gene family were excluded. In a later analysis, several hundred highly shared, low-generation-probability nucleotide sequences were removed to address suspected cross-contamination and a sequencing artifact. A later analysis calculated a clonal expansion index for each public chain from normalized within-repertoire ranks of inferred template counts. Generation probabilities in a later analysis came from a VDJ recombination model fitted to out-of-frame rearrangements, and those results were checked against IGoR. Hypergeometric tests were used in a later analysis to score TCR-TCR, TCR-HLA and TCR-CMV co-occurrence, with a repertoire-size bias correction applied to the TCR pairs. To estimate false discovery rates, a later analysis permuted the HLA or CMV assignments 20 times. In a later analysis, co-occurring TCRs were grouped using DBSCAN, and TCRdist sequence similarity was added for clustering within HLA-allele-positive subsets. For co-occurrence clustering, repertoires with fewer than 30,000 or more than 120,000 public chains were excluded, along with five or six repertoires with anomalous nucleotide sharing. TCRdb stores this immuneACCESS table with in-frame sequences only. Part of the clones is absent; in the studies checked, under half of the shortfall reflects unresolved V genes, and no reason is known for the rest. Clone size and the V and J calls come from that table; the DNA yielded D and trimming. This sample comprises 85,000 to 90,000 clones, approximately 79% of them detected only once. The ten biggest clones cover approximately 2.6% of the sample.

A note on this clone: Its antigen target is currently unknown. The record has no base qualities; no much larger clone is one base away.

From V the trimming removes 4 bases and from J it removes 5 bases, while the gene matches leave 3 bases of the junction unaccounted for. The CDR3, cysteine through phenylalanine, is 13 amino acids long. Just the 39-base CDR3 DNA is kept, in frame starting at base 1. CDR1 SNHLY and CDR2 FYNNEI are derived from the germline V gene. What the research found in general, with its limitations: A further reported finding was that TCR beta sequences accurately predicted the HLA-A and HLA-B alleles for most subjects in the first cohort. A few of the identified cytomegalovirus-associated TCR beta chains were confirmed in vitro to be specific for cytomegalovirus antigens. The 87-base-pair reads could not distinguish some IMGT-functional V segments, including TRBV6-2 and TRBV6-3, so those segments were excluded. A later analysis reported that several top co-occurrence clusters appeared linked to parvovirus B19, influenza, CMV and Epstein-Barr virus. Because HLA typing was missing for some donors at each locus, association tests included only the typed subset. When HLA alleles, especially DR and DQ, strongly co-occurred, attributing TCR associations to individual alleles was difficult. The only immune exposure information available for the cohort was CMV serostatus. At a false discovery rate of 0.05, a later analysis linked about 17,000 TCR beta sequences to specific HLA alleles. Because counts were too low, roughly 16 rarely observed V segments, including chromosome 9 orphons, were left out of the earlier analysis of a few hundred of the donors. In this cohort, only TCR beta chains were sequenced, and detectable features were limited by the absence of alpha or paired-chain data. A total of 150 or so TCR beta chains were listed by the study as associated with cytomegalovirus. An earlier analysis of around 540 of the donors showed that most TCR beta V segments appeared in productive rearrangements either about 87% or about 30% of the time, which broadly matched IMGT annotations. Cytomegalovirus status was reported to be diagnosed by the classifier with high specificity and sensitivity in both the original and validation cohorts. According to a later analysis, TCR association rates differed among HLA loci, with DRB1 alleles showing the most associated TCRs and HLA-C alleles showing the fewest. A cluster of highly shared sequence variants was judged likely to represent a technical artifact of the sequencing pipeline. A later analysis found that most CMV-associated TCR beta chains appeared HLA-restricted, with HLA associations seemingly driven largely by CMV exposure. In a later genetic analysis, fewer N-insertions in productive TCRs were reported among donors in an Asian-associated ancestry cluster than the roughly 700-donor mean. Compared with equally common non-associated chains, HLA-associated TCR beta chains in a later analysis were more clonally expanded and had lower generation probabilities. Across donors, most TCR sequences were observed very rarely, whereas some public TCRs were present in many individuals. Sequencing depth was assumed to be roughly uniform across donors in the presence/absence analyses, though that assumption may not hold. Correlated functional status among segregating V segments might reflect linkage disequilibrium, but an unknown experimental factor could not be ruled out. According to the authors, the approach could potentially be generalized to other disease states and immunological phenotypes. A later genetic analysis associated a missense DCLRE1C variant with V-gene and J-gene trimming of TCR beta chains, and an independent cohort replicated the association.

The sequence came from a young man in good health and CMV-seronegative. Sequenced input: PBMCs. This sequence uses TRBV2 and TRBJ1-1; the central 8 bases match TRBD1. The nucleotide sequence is TGTGCCAGCAGTGGACAGGGGAAAACTGAAGCTTTCTTT. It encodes CASSGQGKTEAFF.